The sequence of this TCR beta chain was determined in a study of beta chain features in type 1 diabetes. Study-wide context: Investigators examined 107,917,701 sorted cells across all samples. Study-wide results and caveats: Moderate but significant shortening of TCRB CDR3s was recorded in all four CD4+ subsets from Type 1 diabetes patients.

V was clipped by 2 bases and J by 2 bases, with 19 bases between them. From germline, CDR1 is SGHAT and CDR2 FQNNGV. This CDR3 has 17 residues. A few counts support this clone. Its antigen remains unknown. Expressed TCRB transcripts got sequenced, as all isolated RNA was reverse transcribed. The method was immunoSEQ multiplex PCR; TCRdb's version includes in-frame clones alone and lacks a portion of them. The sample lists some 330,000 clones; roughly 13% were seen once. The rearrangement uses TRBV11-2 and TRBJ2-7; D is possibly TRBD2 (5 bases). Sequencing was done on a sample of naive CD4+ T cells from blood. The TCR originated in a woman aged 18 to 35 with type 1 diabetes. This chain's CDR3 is CASSLLPWTGITYEQYF. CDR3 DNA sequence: TGTGCCAGCAGCTTACTCCCATGGACGGGGATAACCTACGAGCAGTACTTC.